This entry is about one TCR beta chain. Its target is unknown. CDR1 SGDLS and CDR2 YYNGEE come from the germline V gene. The CDR3 is 12 residues long. Between the trimmed V and J ends, which lost 4 bases and 4 bases, there was a span of 5 bases. This sample was included in a study of shared clonotypes between healthy human individuals. Notes on the study in general: The study sampled only blood, and tissue repertoires likely differ.

Clones were read by immunoSEQ multiplex PCR, and TCRdb kept only the in-frame ones, dropping some. Here the sample spans a few million clones, around nine tenths being singletons. This TCR derives from a man aged 18 to 29 in good health. This chain joins TRBV9 and TRBJ1-4; no reliable D call. Sequencing was performed on naive CD4+ T cells sorted from blood. Subset meaning: CD45RA+ positively selected. The CDR3 DNA follows: TGTGCCAGCAGCTCGAGTAATGAAAAACTGTTTTTT. Its translation is CASSSSNEKLFF.